This T cell receptor (beta chain) is from a study of memory CD8 T cells in hepatitis C reinfection. Across the study: A couple of donors resolved primary infection, then developed chronic reinfection. Late/post reinfection sampling occurred 12 to 24 weeks after detected reinfection. Study conclusions and caveats: Conclusions on public clonotypes and secondary clearance were not definitive with a handful of donors.

Time point reported: late/post reinfection, 12 to 24 weeks after detection. TCR sequencing was done directly ex vivo on sorted cells, without expansion in vitro. At all three reinfection time points, viable CD3+ CD8+ CD45RO- cells from a couple of donors served as controls. The V gene's germline CDR1 is SGDLS and CDR2 YYNGEE. Trimming left V 1 base short and J 7 bases short, with 9 bases between. The CDR3 is 13 residues long. Method: immunoSEQ multiplex PCR; TCRdb's copy keeps in-frame clones and lacks some. The table includes about 50,000 clones, 89% detected once. For this clone: Its antigen is not known.

The TCR sequence derives from a man between 18 and 35 years old with hepatitis C virus infection. Sequenced sample: naive CD8+ T cells sorted from blood. V gene TRBV9 combines with J gene TRBJ2-1; D is perhaps TRBD2 (6 bases). CDR3 amino acids: CASSVIAGNEQFF. The CDR3, as DNA: TGTGCCAGCAGCGTAATTGCGGGAAATGAGCAGTTCTTC.